A selection of T cell receptor beta chains follows, all from one sample in a study of blood T cell repertoires in COVID-19. Libraries were prepared by immunoSEQ multiplex PCR; TCRdb keeps only in-frame clonotypes and omits some of them. Among about 24,000 clones listed, under 85% were seen once. The sample consisted of peripheral blood. The receptors stem from a middle-aged man with COVID-19, enrolled during active disease. CDR3s include the opening cysteine and the closing phenylalanine or tryptophan. Each record gives: clone size, J gene, D gene, V gene, CDR3 protein, CDR3 DNA. D genes are given only for firm matches. Not every row has a clone size; where given, it reads once, few, many or a size class.

- TRBJ2-1 TRBD2 TRBV9 CASSVGLLAGVGEQFF TGTGCCAGCAGCGTAGGATTACTAGCGGGAGTAGGAGAGCAGTTCTTC
- TRBJ1-2 TRBD1 TRBV6-1 CASSAEQGALVYGYTF TGTGCCAGCAGTGCAGAACAGGGGGCCTTAGTCTATGGCTACACCTTC
- TRBJ2-5 - TRBV5-4 CASSGLGETQYF TGTGCCAGCAGCGGGCTGGGAGAGACCCAGTACTTC
- TRBJ1-2 TRBD1 TRBV28 CAIQRRGDRVDGYTF TGTGCCATACAAAGAAGGGGGGACAGGGTAGATGGCTACACCTTC
few TRBJ1-4 - TRBV2 CASRRTAYNEKLFF TGTGCCAGCAGGAGGACAGCGTATAATGAAAAACTGTTTTTT
- TRBJ2-2 TRBD2 TRBV10-1 CASSRGGSNTGELFF TGCGCCAGCAGCCGCGGGGGTTCGAACACCGGGGAGCTGTTTTTT
- TRBJ1-2 - TRBV23-1 CASSQTSGTNYGYTF TGCGCCAGCAGTCAAACATCCGGGACAAACTATGGCTACACCTTC
once TRBJ2-7 TRBD2 TRBV5-1 CASSLTGGLIYEQYF TGCGCCAGCAGCTTGACGGGAGGCTTGATCTACGAGCAGTACTTC
- TRBJ2-2 - TRBV7-8 CASSLSPGANAGELFF TGTGCCAGCAGCCTAAGCCCAGGGGCTAACGCCGGGGAGCTGTTTTTT
- TRBJ2-3 TRBD1 TRBV5-1 CASSSTGDQTDTQYF TGCGCCAGCAGCAGCACAGGGGACCAGACAGATACGCAGTATTTT
few TRBJ2-5 - TRBV2 CASSAGERETQYF TGTGCCAGCAGTGCGGGGGAGAGAGAGACCCAGTACTTC
- TRBJ1-1 - TRBV10-2 CASSITDGMNTEAFF TGCGCCAGCAGCATTACGGACGGGATGAACACTGAAGCTTTCTTT
- TRBJ1-2 TRBD1 TRBV5-6 CASSLRGTGEIYGYTF TGTGCCAGCAGCCTCCGGGGGACAGGGGAAATCTATGGCTACACCTTC
few TRBJ2-1 TRBD2 TRBV5-1 CASSPGTSGNEQFF TGCGCCAGCAGCCCCGGGACTAGCGGAAATGAGCAGTTCTTC
- TRBJ2-2 TRBD2 TRBV9 CASSVGLAGTTGELFF TGTGCCAGCAGCGTAGGACTAGCGGGGACCACCGGGGAGCTGTTTTTT
- TRBJ1-3 - TRBV30 CAWTKQGFSGNTIYF TGTGCCTGGACTAAACAGGGATTCTCTGGAAACACCATATATTTT
- TRBJ1-2 - TRBV19 CASSIAGGNYGYTF TGTGCCAGTAGTATAGCGGGGGGCAACTATGGCTACACCTTC
- TRBJ2-3 TRBD1 TRBV6-5 CASRTGAGTDTQYF TGTGCCAGCAGGACAGGGGCCGGCACAGATACGCAGTATTTT
- TRBJ2-6 TRBD2 TRBV7-2 CASSEPGLAHVLTF TGTGCCAGCAGCGAACCGGGACTAGCCCACGTCCTGACTTTC
once TRBJ1-2 TRBD1 TRBV19 CASSIPSGTGYGYTF TGTGCCAGTAGTATTCCCTCCGGGACAGGGTATGGCTACACCTTC
few TRBJ2-2 TRBD2 TRBV6-1 CASSDRGGGPGELFF TGTGCCAGCAGTGACCGGGGGGGCGGACCCGGGGAGCTGTTTTTT
- TRBJ1-1 - TRBV6-5 CASSDSMNTEAFF TGTGCCAGCAGCGACAGTATGAACACTGAAGCTTTCTTT
- TRBJ1-2 - TRBV5-1 CASRKQGGNYGYTF TGCGCCAGCAGAAAACAAGGGGGAAACTATGGCTACACCTTC
few TRBJ2-1 TRBD2 TRBV6-5 CAGTRGASGGNEQFF TGTGCCGGGACGCGAGGGGCTAGCGGGGGGAATGAGCAGTTCTTC
few TRBJ1-2 - TRBV30 CAWSQGSYGYTF TGTGCCTGGAGCCAGGGTAGCTATGGCTACACCTTC
- TRBJ1-5 - TRBV28 CASSGPTLSNQPQHF TGTGCCAGCAGTGGGCCTACACTTAGCAATCAGCCCCAGCATTTT
- TRBJ1-5 TRBD1 TRBV2 CASSEDTGVRAWGHF TGTGCCAGCAGTGAAGACACAGGGGTTCGGGCCTGGGGGCATTTT
once TRBJ1-3 - TRBV7-8 CASSLDAAGNTIYF TGTGCCAGCAGCTTAGATGCAGCTGGAAACACCATATATTTT
- TRBJ2-3 TRBD1 TRBV4-1 CASSPARQGRTDTQYF TGCGCCAGCAGCCCTGCCAGACAGGGACGCACAGATACGCAGTATTTT
- TRBJ1-2 TRBD1 TRBV5-4 CASTDRARESYGYTF TGTGCCAGCACAGACAGGGCTCGGGAGTCCTATGGCTACACCTTC
- TRBJ2-3 - TRBV6-2/TRBV6-3 CASSYLSGSTDTQYF TGTGCCAGCAGTTACCTTAGCGGAAGCACAGATACGCAGTATTTT
- TRBJ1-2 - TRBV28 CASSNPGFSYGYTF TGTGCCAGCAGCAACCCGGGATTCTCCTATGGCTACACCTTC
- TRBJ2-1 - TRBV10-1 CASSVSSTSYNEQFF TGCGCCAGCAGTGTGTCTAGTACCTCCTACAATGAGCAGTTCTTC
- TRBJ1-3 TRBD1 TRBV5-1 CASSLAGGQAGNTIYF TGCGCCAGCAGCTTGGCCGGGGGACAGGCTGGAAACACCATATATTTT
- TRBJ2-6 TRBD1 TRBV19 CATSQGKISGANVLTF TGTGCCACATCACAGGGGAAAATCTCTGGGGCCAACGTCCTGACTTTC
- TRBJ2-7 TRBD1 TRBV4-1 CASSPRGAGGVHEQYF TGCGCCAGCAGCCCCCGAGGGGCAGGGGGTGTCCACGAGCAGTACTTC
- TRBJ1-1 - TRBV12-5 CASGLEEGTEAFF TGTGCTAGTGGTTTAGAGGAGGGAACTGAAGCTTTCTTT
- TRBJ2-3 TRBD2 TRBV11-3 CASSLTSLAGWSDTQYF TGTGCCAGCAGCTTAACCTCCCTAGCGGGATGGTCAGATACGCAGTATTTT
- TRBJ2-7 - TRBV7-9 CASSLGFGGRHYEQYF TGTGCCAGCAGCTTAGGCTTTGGGGGGAGGCACTACGAGCAGTACTTC
- TRBJ2-5 TRBD1 TRBV10-1 CASSPRTGGMETQYF TGCGCCAGCAGTCCCCGGACAGGGGGCATGGAGACCCAGTACTTC
- TRBJ2-7 TRBD1 TRBV20-1 CAPGQGSEQYF TGTGCTCCGGGACAGGGGTCCGAGCAGTACTTC
- TRBJ2-2 - TRBV4-2 CASSQDKIAARRELFF TGTGCCAGCAGCCAAGATAAGATAGCGGCGCGCCGGGAGCTGTTTTTT
- TRBJ1-6 - TRBV6-5 CASRHQGPDNSPLHF TGTGCCAGCAGACATCAGGGGCCCGATAATTCACCCCTCCACTTT
few TRBJ1-2 TRBD1 TRBV5-1 CASSRGQGQITNYGYTF TGCGCCAGCAGCCGGGGACAGGGGCAGATTACTAACTATGGCTACACCTTC
- TRBJ1-2 TRBD1 TRBV4-1 CASSALRGQPYGYTF TGCGCCAGCAGCGCACTTCGGGGACAGCCTTATGGCTACACCTTC
- TRBJ1-1 - TRBV2 CASSVQDTTEAFF TGTGCCAGCAGCGTTCAGGATACCACTGAAGCTTTCTTT